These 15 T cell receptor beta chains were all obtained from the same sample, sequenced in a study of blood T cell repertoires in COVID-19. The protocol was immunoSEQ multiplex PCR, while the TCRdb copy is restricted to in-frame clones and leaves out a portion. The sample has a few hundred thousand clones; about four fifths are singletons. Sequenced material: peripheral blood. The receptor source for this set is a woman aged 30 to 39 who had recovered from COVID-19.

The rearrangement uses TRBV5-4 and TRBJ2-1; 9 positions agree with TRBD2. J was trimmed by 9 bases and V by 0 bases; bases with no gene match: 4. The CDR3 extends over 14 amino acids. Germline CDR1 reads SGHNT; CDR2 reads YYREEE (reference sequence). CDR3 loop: CASSLGGREGEQFF. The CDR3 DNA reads TGTGCCAGCAGCTTGGGCGGGAGGGAAGGTGAGCAGTTCTTC.

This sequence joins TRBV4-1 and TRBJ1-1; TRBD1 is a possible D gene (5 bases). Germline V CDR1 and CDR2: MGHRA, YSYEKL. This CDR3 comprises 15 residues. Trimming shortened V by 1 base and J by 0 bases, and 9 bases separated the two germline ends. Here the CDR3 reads CASSQGQIMNTEAFF. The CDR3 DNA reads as TGCGCCAGCAGCCAAGGACAGATCATGAACACTGAAGCTTTCTTT.

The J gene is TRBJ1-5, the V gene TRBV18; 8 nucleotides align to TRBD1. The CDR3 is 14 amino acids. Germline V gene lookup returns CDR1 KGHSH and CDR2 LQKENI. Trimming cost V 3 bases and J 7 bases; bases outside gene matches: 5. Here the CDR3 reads CASSPTGGGQPQHF. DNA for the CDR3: TGTGCCAGCTCACCCACAGGGGGAGGACAGCCCCAGCATTTT.

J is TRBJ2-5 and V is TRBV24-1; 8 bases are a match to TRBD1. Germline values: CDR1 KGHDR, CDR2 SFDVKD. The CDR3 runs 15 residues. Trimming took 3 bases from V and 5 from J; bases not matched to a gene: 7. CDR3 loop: CATSDSRTGFETQYF. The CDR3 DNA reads TGTGCCACCAGTGATAGTCGGACAGGGTTCGAGACCCAGTACTTC.

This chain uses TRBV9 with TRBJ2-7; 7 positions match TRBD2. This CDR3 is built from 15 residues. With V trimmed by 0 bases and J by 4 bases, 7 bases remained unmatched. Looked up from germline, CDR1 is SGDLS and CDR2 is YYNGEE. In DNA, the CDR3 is TGTGCCAGCAGCGTAGGACTAGCAGGAGGGTACGAGCAGTACTTC. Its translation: CASSVGLAGGYEQYF. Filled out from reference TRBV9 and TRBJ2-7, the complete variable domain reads DSGVTQTPKHLITATGQRVTLRCSPRSGDLSVYWYQQSLDQGLQFLIQYYNGEERAKGNILERFSAQQFPDLHSELNLSSLELGDSALYFCASSVGLAGGYEQYFGPGTRLTVT.

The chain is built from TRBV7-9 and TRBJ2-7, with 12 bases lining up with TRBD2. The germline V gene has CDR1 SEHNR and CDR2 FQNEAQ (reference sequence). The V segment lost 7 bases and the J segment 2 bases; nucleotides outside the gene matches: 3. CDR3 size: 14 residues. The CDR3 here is CASTPSGRAYEQYF. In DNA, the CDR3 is TGTGCCAGCACGCCTAGCGGGAGGGCCTACGAGCAGTACTTC.

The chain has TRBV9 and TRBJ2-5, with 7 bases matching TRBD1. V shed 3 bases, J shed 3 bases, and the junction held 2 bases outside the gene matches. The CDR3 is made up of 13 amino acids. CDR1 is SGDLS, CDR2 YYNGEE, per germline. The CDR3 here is CASSAGTEETQYF. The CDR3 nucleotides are TGTGCCAGCAGCGCCGGGACAGAAGAGACCCAGTACTTC.

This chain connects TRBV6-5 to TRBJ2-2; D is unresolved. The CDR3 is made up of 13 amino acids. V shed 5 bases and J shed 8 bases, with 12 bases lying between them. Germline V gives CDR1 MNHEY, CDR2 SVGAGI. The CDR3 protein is CASSPHFGGELFF. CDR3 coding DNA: TGTGCCAGCAGTCCTCACTTCGGTGGGGAGCTGTTTTTT.

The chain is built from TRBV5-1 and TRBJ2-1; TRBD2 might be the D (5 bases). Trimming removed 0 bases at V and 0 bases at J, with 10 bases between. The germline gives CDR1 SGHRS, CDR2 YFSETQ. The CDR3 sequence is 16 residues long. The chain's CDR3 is CASSLESGNSYNEQFF. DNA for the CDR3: TGCGCCAGCAGCTTGGAGTCGGGGAACTCCTACAATGAGCAGTTCTTC.

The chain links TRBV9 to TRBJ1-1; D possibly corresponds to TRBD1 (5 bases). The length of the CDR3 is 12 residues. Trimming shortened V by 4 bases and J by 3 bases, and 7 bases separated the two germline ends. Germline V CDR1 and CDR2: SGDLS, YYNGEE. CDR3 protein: CASSLRDTEAFF. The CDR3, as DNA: TGTGCCAGCAGCCTCAGGGACACTGAAGCTTTCTTT.

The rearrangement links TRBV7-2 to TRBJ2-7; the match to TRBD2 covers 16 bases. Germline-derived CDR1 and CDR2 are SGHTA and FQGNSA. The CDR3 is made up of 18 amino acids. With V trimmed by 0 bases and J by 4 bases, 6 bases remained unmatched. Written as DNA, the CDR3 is TGTGCCAGCAGCTTAGCGGGACTAGCGGGAGGGAACGGTTACGAGCAGTACTTC. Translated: CASSLAGLAGGNGYEQYF.

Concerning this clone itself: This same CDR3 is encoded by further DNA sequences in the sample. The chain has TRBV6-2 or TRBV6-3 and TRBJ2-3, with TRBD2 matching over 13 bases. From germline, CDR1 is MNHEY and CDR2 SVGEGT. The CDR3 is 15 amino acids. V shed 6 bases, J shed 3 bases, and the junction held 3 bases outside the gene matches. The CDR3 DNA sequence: TGTGCCAGCAGCCCGGGACTAGCGGGGACAGATACGCAGTATTTT. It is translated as CASSPGLAGTDTQYF.

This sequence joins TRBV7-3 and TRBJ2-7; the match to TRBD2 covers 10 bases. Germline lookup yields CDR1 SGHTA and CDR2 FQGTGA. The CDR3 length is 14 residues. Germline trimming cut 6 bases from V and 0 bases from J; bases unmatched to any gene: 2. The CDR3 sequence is CASRPSGSSYEQYF. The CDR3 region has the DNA TGTGCCAGCAGGCCTAGCGGGAGCTCCTACGAGCAGTACTTC.

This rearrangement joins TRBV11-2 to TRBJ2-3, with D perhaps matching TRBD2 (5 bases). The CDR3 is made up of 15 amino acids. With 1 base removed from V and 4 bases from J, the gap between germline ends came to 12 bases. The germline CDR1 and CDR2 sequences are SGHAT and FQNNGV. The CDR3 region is CASSLGGYGPDTQYF. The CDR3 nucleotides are TGTGCCAGCAGCTTAGGAGGGTACGGCCCAGATACGCAGTATTTT.

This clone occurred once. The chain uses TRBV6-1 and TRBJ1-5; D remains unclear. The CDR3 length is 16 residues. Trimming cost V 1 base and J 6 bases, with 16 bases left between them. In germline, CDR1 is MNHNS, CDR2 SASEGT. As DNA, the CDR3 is TGTGCCAGCAGTGAAGGCGGCGAAAACATGGTTCAGCCCCAGCATTTT. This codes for CASSEGGENMVQPQHF.